This TCR beta chain was identified during a study of cytotoxic CD8 clonotypes in ibrutinib-treated CLL. Findings of the study overall: Public clonotypes, an uncommon group, contracted or remained stable on treatment. Clonality was higher at ibrutinib response and returned toward baseline at progression.

Only in-frame clones appear in the TCRdb table, and some are missing; sequencing was by immunoSEQ multiplex PCR. The sample lists some 200,000 clones, 60% to 80% seen once, with about 6.2% in the top ten. Note on this clone: The antigen remains undetermined.

Trimming stripped 3 bases from V and 0 bases from J, with 10 bases between. The CDR3 length is 14 residues. CDR1 and CDR2 (germline): SGHRS, YFSETQ. The TCR comes from a human donor with chronic lymphocytic leukemia. The rearrangement links TRBV5-1 to TRBJ2-7; D ambiguous. The specimen was PBMCs, collected after 12 months of ibrutinib treatment. CDR3 sequence: CASSWSSSSYEQYF. The CDR3 nucleotides read TGCGCCAGCAGCTGGAGTAGTTCCTCCTACGAGCAGTACTTC.